This TCR beta chain was profiled in a study of Graves' ophthalmopathy and Graves' hyperthyroidism. The V gene lost 5 bases and the J gene lost 0 bases, with 13 bases spanning the gap. Germline CDR1 and CDR2: SGHAT and FQNNGV. The CDR3 runs 16 residues. Hyperthyroidism patients were newly diagnosed, ill under 2 months, and aged 18 to 65 years. Amplifying from RNA transcripts, the study obtained TCR beta CDR3 regions. After a first-round RT-PCR with HTBI primers, a second-round multiplex PCR was run. TCRdb ran MiXCR on the multiplex PCR reads and lists one entry per CDR3 protein. The table lists 500,000 to 600,000 distinct CDR3 sequences, approximately 35% of them singletons. A word on this clonotype: Its target is unknown.

The study, taken as a whole, reports: The model forecast ophthalmopathy progression, reaching roughly 71% sensitivity and roughly 72% specificity.

The sequence was obtained from an adult man with Graves' hyperthyroidism. This sequence joins TRBV11-2 and TRBJ2-2; D not certain. The specimen was peripheral blood or thyroid tissue (not recorded which). As DNA, the CDR3 is TGTGCCAGCAGCCAAGAAGGGTTTGCGAACACCGGGGAGCTGTTTTTT. Residues: CASSQEGFANTGELFF.